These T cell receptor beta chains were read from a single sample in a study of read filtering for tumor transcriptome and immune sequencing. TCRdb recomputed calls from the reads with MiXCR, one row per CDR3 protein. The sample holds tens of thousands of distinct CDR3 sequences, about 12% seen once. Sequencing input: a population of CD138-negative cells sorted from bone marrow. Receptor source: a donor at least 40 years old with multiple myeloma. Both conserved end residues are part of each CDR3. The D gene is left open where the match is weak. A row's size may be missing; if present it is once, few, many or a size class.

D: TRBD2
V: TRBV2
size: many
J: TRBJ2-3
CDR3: CASREGLAITDTQYF
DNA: TGTGCCAGCAGAGAGGGACTAGCGATCACAGATACGCAGTATTTT

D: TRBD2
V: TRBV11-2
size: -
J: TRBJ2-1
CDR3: CASSPRDSQGLAVVNEQFF
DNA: TGTGCCAGCAGCCCCCGGGACAGTCAGGGACTAGCGGTAGTGAATGAGCAGTTCTTC

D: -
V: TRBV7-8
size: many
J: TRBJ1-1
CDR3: CASSRVGGSHTEAFF
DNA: TGTGCCAGCAGCAGGGTGGGGGGGAGCCACACTGAAGCTTTCTTT

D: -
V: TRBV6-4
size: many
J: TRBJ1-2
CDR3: CASSGTGLNGYTF
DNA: TGTGCCAGCAGTGGTACAGGGCTCAATGGCTACACCTTC

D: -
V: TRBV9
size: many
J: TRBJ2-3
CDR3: CASSVAYRGDTQYF
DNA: TGTGCCAGCAGCGTAGCTTATAGGGGAGATACGCAGTATTTT

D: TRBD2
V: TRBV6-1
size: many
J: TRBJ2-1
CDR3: CASSPTGGRSEQFF
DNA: TGTGCCAGCAGCCCGACGGGGGGGCGGAGTGAGCAGTTCTTC

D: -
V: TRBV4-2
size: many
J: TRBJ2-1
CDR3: CASSQDVQGNYNEQFF
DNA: TGTGCCAGCAGCCAAGATGTGCAGGGGAACTACAATGAGCAGTTCTTC

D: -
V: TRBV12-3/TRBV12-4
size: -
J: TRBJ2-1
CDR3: CASSLLGSSNEQFF
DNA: TGTGCCAGCAGTTTACTCGGGAGTAGCAATGAGCAGTTCTTC

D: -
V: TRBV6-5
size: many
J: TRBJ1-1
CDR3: CASSYSGSAINTEAFF
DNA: TGTGCCAGCAGTTACTCGGGTTCAGCCATCAACACTGAAGCTTTCTTT

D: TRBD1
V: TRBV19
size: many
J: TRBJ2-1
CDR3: CASSVRDRGRIGNEQFF
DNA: TGTGCCAGTAGTGTCCGGGACAGGGGGCGAATTGGGAATGAGCAGTTCTTC

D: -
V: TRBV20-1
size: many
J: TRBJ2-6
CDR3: CSATDRTRSGANVLTF
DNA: TGCAGTGCTACCGACAGGACGAGGTCTGGGGCCAACGTCCTGACTTTC

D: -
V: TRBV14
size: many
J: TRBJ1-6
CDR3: CASSKAGGSYNSPLHF
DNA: TGTGCCAGCAGTAAGGCCGGGGGGTCCTATAATTCACCCCTCCACTTT

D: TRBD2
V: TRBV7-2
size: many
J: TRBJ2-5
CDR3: CASSLGRGGRALGETQYF
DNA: TGTGCCAGCAGCTTAGGGAGAGGCGGGAGGGCCTTGGGGGAGACCCAGTACTTC

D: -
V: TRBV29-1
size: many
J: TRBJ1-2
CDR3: CSVVETLGGGYTF
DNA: TGCAGCGTTGTAGAAACCCTTGGCGGCGGCTACACCTTC

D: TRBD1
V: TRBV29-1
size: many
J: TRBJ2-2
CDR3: CSVQDRGTGELFF
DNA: TGCAGCGTTCAAGACAGGGGGACCGGGGAGCTGTTTTTT

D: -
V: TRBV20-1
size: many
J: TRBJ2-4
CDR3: CSARDLRPQGIQYF
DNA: TGCAGTGCTAGAGATCTCAGGCCGCAGGGCATTCAGTACTTC

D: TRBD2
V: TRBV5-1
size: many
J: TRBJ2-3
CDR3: CASSLGGRSDTQYF
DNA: TGCGCCAGCAGCTTGGGCGGGAGATCAGATACGCAGTATTTT

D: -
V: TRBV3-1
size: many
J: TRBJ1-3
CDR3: CASSRDPGGNTIYF
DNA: TGTGCCAGCAGCCGGGACCCAGGAGGGAACACCATATATTTT

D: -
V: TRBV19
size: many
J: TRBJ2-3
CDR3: CASSERTTDTQYF
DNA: TGTGCCAGTAGTGAGAGGACCACAGATACGCAGTATTTT

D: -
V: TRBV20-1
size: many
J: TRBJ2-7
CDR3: CSARDQAGSREQYF
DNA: TGCAGTGCTAGAGATCAGGCCGGTTCCCGCGAGCAGTACTTC

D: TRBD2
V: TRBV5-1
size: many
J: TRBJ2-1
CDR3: CASSHPLAGGYNEQFF
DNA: TGCGCCAGCAGCCACCCACTAGCGGGAGGCTACAATGAGCAGTTCTTC

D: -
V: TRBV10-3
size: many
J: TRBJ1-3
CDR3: CAISDGQGNTIYF
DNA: TGTGCCATCAGTGACGGACAGGGAAACACCATATATTTT

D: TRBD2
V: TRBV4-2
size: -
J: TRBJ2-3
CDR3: CASSRSLRPGLAGDGDTRYF
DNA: TGTGCCAGCAGCCGATCGCTGAGGCCCGGACTAGCGGGAGATGGGGATACGCGGTATTTT

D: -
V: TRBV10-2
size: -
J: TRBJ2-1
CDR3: CASIGTLYSEQFF
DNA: TGCGCCTCAATCGGGACACTGTACAGTGAGCAGTTCTTC

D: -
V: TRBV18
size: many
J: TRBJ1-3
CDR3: CASSPRDRTSGNTIYF
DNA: TGTGCCAGCTCACCCCGGGACCGCACCTCTGGAAACACCATATATTTT

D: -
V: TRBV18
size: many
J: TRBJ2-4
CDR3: CASSGGGGVNIQYF
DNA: TGTGCCAGCTCCGGAGGAGGGGGAGTTAACATTCAGTACTTC

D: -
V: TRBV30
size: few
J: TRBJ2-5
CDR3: CAWRRGIETETQYF
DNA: TGTGCCTGGAGAAGAGGAATAGAGACAGAGACCCAGTACTTC

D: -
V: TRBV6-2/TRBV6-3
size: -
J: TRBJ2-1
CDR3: CASSSPVGCNEQFF
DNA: TGTGCCAGCAGCTCACCAGTGGGATGCAATGAGCAGTTCTTC

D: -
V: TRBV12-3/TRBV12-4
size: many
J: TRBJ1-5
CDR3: CASGIHHNQPQHF
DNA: TGTGCCAGCGGGATCCACCACAATCAGCCCCAGCATTTT

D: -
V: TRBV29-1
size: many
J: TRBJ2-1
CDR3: CSVAFGGSPYNEQFF
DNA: TGCAGCGTAGCCTTCGGTGGGAGCCCCTACAATGAGCAGTTCTTC

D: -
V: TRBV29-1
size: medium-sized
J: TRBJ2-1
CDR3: CSVGASRDEQFF
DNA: TGCAGCGTTGGGGCTTCGCGCGATGAGCAGTTCTTC

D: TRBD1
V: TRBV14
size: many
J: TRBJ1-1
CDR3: CASSQRQGRGLNTEAFF
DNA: TGTGCCAGCAGCCAAAGACAGGGTCGGGGTTTGAACACTGAAGCTTTCTTT

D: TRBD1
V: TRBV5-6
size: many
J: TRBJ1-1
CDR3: CASSFTGVVYTEAFF
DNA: TGTGCCAGCAGCTTTACAGGGGTCGTTTATACTGAAGCTTTCTTT

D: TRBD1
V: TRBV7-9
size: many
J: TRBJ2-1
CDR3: CASSPGQGAHNEQFF
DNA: TGTGCCAGCAGCCCCGGACAGGGGGCCCACAATGAGCAGTTCTTC

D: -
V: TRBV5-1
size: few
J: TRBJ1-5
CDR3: CASSLGIRQPQHF
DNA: TGCGCCAGCAGCTTGGGTATTCGGCAGCCCCAGCATTTT

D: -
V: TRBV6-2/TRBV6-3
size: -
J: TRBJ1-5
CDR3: CASRRGTSMNQLQHF
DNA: TGTGCCAGCAGAAGGGGAACGTCTATGAATCAGCTCCAGCATTTT

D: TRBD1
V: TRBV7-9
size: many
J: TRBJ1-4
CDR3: CASSLGQGDEKLFF
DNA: TGTGCCAGCAGCTTGGGACAGGGGGACGAAAAACTGTTTTTT

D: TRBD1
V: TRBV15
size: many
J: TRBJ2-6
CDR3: CATSRDRTGGTGANVLTF
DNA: TGTGCCACCAGCAGAGATCGAACAGGGGGCACTGGGGCCAACGTCCTGACTTTC

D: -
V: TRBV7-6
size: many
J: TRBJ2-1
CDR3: CASSAYQQYNEQFF
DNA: TGTGCCAGCAGCGCGTACCAACAGTACAATGAGCAGTTCTTC

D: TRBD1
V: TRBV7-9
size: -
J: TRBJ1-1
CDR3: CASSSGGTANTEAFF
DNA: TGTGCCAGCAGCTCCGGAGGGACAGCCAACACTGAAGCTTTCTTT

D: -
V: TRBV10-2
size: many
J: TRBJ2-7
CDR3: CASSVTYEQYF
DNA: TGCGCCAGCAGTGTGACCTACGAGCAGTACTTC

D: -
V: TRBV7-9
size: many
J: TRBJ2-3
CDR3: CASSFFLAREGTDTQYF
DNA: TGTGCCAGCAGCTTCTTTTTGGCGAGGGAGGGCACAGATACGCAGTATTTT

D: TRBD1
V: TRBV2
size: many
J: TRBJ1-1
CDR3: CASSDGQGALTEAFF
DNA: TGTGCCAGCAGTGACGGACAGGGGGCGCTCACTGAAGCTTTCTTT

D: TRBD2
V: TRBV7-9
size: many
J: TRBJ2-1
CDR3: CASSLSNSGSLNEQFF
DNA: TGTGCCAGCAGCTTATCGAATAGCGGGAGCCTTAATGAGCAGTTCTTC

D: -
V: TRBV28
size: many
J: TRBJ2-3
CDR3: CASTQTAGLSTDTQYF
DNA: TGTGCCAGCACCCAAACCGCGGGACTTAGCACAGATACGCAGTATTTT

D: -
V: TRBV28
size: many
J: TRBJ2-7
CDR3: CASTASGTPYEQYF
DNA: TGTGCCAGCACCGCCTCCGGGACTCCCTACGAGCAGTACTTC

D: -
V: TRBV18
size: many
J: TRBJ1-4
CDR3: CASSQGGNEKLFF
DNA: TGTGCCAGCTCCCAAGGGGGGAATGAAAAACTGTTTTTT

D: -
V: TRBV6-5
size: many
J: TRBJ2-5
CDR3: CASSHEETQYF
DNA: TGTGCCAGCAGCCATGAAGAGACCCAGTACTTC

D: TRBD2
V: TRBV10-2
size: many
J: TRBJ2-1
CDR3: CASRTSLLNEQFF
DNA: TGCGCCAGTCGGACTAGTTTACTCAATGAGCAGTTCTTC

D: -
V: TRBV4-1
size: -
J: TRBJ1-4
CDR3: CASSQPNGVANEKLFF
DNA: TGCGCCAGCAGCCAACCCAACGGGGTGGCTAATGAAAAACTGTTTTTT

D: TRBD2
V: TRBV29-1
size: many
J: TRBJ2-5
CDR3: CSVAAEASGRKTQYF
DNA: TGCAGCGTTGCGGCCGAGGCTAGCGGGAGAAAGACCCAGTACTTC

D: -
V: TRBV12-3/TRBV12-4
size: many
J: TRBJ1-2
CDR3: CASLNELWGRGYTF
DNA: TGTGCCAGTCTGAATGAACTCTGGGGACGCGGCTACACCTTC

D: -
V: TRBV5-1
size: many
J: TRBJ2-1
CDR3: CASSLLGGPNNDEQFF
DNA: TGCGCCAGCAGCTTGTTAGGGGGACCGAATAATGATGAGCAGTTCTTC

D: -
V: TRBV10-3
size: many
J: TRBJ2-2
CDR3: CAISGTTGPGELFF
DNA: TGTGCCATCAGTGGCACTACAGGGCCCGGGGAGCTGTTTTTT

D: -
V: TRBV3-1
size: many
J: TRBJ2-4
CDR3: CASSQSMGIQYF
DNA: TGTGCCAGCAGCCAAAGTATGGGGATTCAGTACTTC

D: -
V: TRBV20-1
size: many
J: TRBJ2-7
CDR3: CSGGTDFYEQYF
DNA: TGCAGTGGGGGGACCGACTTCTACGAGCAGTACTTC

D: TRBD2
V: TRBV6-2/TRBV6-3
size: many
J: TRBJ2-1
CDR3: CASSYGLAGVAEQFF
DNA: TGTGCCAGCAGTTACGGACTAGCGGGAGTGGCTGAGCAGTTCTTC

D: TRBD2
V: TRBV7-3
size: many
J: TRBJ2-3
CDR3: CASSSGTSRADTQYF
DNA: TGTGCCAGCAGCTCAGGGACTAGCCGAGCCGATACGCAGTATTTT

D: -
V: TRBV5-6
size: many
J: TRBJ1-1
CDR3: CASSLQGGGTSEAFF
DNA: TGTGCCAGCAGCTTACAGGGTGGTGGAACTTCTGAAGCTTTCTTT

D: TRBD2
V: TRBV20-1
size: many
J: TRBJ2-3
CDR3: CSAKSGRARTDTQYF
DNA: TGCAGTGCTAAAAGCGGGAGGGCCCGGACAGATACGCAGTATTTT